These 5 T cell receptor beta chains were all obtained from the same sample, sequenced in a study of identical twins. MiXCR, run by TCRdb on the 5' RACE reads, gives a single entry per CDR3 protein. Among 500,000 to 650,000 distinct CDR3 sequences listed, roughly 7.2% were seen once. This sample also appeared in a second study, on yellow fever vaccine responses in identical twins.

The sequenced material came from PBMCs. These receptors originate from a young woman in good health.

This clonotype was counted many times. The chain carries TRBV6-1 and TRBJ2-7, with D unclear. This CDR3 comprises 11 residues. Trimming stripped 3 bases from V and 5 bases from J, with 5 bases between. CDR1 and CDR2 (germline): MNHNS, SASEGT. In nucleotides, the CDR3 is TGTGCCAGCAGTGAGACAAACGAGCAGTACTTC. This sequence encodes CASSETNEQYF.

This clonotype was observed a few times. The chain links TRBV27 to TRBJ2-1; 12 bases are shared with TRBD1. CDR3 size: 17 residues. J was trimmed by 8 bases and V by 0 bases; bases with no gene match: 8. Germline CDR1 reads MNHEY; CDR2 reads SMNVEV (reference sequence). CDR3 in amino acids: CASSLSGGTGGEDEQFF. CDR3 DNA: TGTGCCAGCAGTTTATCGGGTGGGACAGGGGGCGAAGATGAGCAGTTCTTC.

This clonotype appeared many times. The chain has TRBV7-9 and TRBJ1-6; D may be TRBD1 (6 bases). Germline assignment: CDR1 SEHNR and CDR2 FQNEAQ (reference sequence). The length of the CDR3 is 14 residues. V lost 6 bases and J lost 7, with 13 bases in between. Here the CDR3 reads CASSLGTPNSPLHF. The DNA for the CDR3 is TGTGCCAGCAGTCTCGGGACACCAAATTCACCCCTCCACTTT. Together with reference TRBV7-9 and TRBJ1-6, the CDR3 gives the full variable domain: DTGVSQNPRHKITKRGQNVTFRCDPISEHNRLYWYRQTLGQGPEFLTYFQNEAQLEKSRLLSDRFSAERPKGSFSTLEIQRTEQGDSAMYLCASSLGTPNSPLHFGNGTRLTVT.

This clonotype showed up just a few times. The chain links TRBV11-2 to TRBJ2-7; no firm D call. The CDR3 runs 13 residues. Trimming pared 5 bases from V and 2 bases from J, leaving 10 bases between. Germline loops: CDR1 SGHAT, CDR2 FQNNGV. CDR3 amino acids: CASSPYLAYEQYF. The CDR3 DNA follows: TGTGCCAGCAGCCCCTACTTAGCCTACGAGCAGTACTTC.

This clonotype came up a few times. The rearrangement uses TRBV20-1 and TRBJ1-1, with TRBD1 matching over 7 bases. CDR3 length equals 17 residues. The V gene end was trimmed by 5 bases and the J gene end by 1 base; junction bases not matched to a gene: 16. The germline gives CDR1 DFQATT, CDR2 SNEGSKA (reference sequence). CDR3 in amino acids: CSAGAGGGFSSNTEAFF. The CDR3 DNA is TGCAGTGCTGGAGCAGGGGGAGGGTTTTCATCGAACACTGAAGCTTTCTTT.